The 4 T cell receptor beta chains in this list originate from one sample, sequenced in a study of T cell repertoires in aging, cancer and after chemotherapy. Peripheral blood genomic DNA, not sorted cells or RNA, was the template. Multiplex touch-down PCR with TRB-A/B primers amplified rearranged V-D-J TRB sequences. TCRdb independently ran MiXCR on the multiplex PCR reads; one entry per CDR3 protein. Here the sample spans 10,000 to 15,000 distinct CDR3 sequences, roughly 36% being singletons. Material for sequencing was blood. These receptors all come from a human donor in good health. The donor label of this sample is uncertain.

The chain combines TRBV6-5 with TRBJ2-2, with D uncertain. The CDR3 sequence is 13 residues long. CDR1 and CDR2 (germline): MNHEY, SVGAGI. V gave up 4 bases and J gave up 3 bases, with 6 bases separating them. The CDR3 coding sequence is TGTGCCAGCAGTTCGGGCCACACCGGGGAGCTGTTTTTT. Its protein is CASSSGHTGELFF.

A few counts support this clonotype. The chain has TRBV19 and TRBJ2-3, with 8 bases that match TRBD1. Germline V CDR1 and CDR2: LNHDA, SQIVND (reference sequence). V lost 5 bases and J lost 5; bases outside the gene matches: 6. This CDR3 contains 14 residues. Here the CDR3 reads CASSARGRGDTQYF. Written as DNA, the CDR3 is TGTGCCAGTAGTGCCAGGGGGCGCGGAGATACGCAGTATTTT.

DNA for the CDR3: TGTGCCAGTAGTATAGGAACGGGGGTATCTGGGGCCAACGTCCTGACTTTC. It is translated as CASSIGTGVSGANVLTF. The chain employs TRBV19 and TRBJ2-6; TRBD2 might be the D (6 bases). Per germline, CDR1 LNHDA and CDR2 SQIVND (reference sequence). V was cut by 1 base and J by 1 base, with 11 bases left in between. This CDR3 region has 17 residues.

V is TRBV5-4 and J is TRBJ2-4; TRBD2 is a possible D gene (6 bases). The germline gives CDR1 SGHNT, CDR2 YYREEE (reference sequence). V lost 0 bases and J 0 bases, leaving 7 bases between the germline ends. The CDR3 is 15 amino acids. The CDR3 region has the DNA TGTGCCAGCAGCTTGGTGGGGGGAGCCAAAAACATTCAGTACTTC. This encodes CASSLVGGAKNIQYF.